This T cell receptor beta chain was obtained from a study of blood T cell repertoires in COVID-19. The overall study: Researchers got acute and convalescent COVID-19 samples from the United States, Italy and Spain. PBMCs, B-cell-depleted T cells, or T cells provided the cDNA or gDNA that made up the material.

Source study methods: Estimation of nucleated cell counts was performed using reference gene primer amplification. Repertoires were generated with immunoSEQ multiplex PCR, while TCRdb's copy carries only in-frame clones and drops some. That table furnishes V, J and clone size, whereas the DNA furnished D and trimming. The table records fewer than 45,000 clones, 85% to 95% of them present only once. The CDR3 consists of 12 residues. The germline V gene encodes CDR1 MNHEY and CDR2 SVGEGT. The ends lost 4 bases at V and 8 bases at J; junction bases unmatched: 2. The sequence came from a man in his sixties with active or convalescent COVID-19. The V and J genes are TRBV6-2 or TRBV6-3 and TRBJ1-1; 9 nucleotides align to TRBD1. The sample taken for sequencing was peripheral blood. The DNA for the CDR3 is TGTGCCAGCAGTTGGGGACAGGGAGAAGCTTTCTTT. Protein: CASSWGQGEAFF.